Following are 24 T cell receptor beta chains from one sample sequenced in a study of Ad26.COV2.S vaccination and SARS-CoV-2 variants. The treatment denotes: roughly 19 received Ad26.COV2.S at low or high dose, single or two shots; a few received placebo; per-sample allocation not given. It was on day 63 after the first vaccine or placebo injection that samples were taken. Data came from immunoSEQ multiplex PCR; TCRdb stores just in-frame clones and leaves some out. The sample holds about 400,000 clones, about nine tenths seen once. The starting material was peripheral blood, obtained in a trial of Ad26.COV2.S vaccine versus placebo. The receptors here all came from a person between 18 and 60 years old who received the Ad26.COV2.S COVID-19 vaccine or a placebo.

In DNA, the CDR3 is TGTGCCATCAGTGTGACAGGGTCGGGAAACACCATATATTTT. This translates into CAISVTGSGNTIYF. The chain couples TRBV10-3 to TRBJ1-3; 7 nucleotides align to TRBD1. CDR3 length equals 14 residues. V lost 4 bases, J lost 4 bases, and 4 bases stayed unmatched. CDR1 and CDR2 from the germline V gene are ENHRY and SYGVKD.

The chain links TRBV11-2 to TRBJ2-3; a weak D match, TRBD2 (5 bases). From germline, CDR1 is SGHAT and CDR2 FQNNGV. V lost 1 base to trimming and J lost 1 base, with 15 bases between them. The length of the CDR3 is 17 residues. In DNA, the CDR3 is TGTGCCAGCAGCTTAGGGGTGCGCGGGCCGGGCACAGATACGCAGTATTTT. Translated: CASSLGVRGPGTDTQYF.

This clone has just one count. The rearrangement uses TRBV12-3 or TRBV12-4 and TRBJ1-2; D is undetermined. The CDR3 sequence is 12 residues long. V dropped 8 bases and J dropped 2 bases, with 9 bases sitting between them. Here the CDR3 reads CASQHQNYGYTF. CDR3 nucleotide sequence: TGTGCCAGCCAACACCAGAACTATGGCTACACCTTC.

The V gene is TRBV28, the J gene TRBJ1-1; 10 nucleotides line up with TRBD1. The germline V gene has CDR1 MDHEN and CDR2 SYDVKM. The CDR3 has 17 amino acids. The junction had 9 bases not matched to a gene; V was cut back by 5 bases and J by 0 bases. CDR3 sequence (DNA): TGTGCCAGCAGTATGGGTCCGACAGGGGGCATGAACACTGAAGCTTTCTTT. Residues: CASSMGPTGGMNTEAFF.

The chain carries TRBV6-1 and TRBJ2-3; D not resolved. Germline V CDR1 and CDR2: MNHNS, SASEGT. Trimming removed 3 bases at V and 0 bases at J, with 7 bases between. The CDR3 runs 14 residues. CDR3 loop: CASSDGPSTDTQYF. CDR3 bases: TGTGCCAGCAGTGACGGCCCTAGCACAGATACGCAGTATTTT.

The chain employs TRBV3-1 (or the pseudogene TRBV3-2) and TRBJ2-2, with D hard to call. The length of the CDR3 is 20 residues. Germline V gene lookup returns CDR1 LGHDT and CDR2 YNNKEL (reference sequence). The V and J ends lost 1 base and 3 bases respectively, with 24 bases between them. The CDR3 sequence: CASSQVYSPSGRPYTGELFF. CDR3 in DNA: TGTGCCAGCAGCCAAGTCTACAGCCCGAGTGGCAGACCTTACACCGGGGAGCTGTTTTTT.

The chain carries TRBV2 and TRBJ1-5, with D uncertain. The CDR3 runs 14 residues. The germline V and J ends were trimmed by 5 bases and 2 bases, with 10 bases remaining between them. The V gene's germline CDR1 is SNHLY and CDR2 FYNNEI. The CDR3 DNA follows: TGTGCCAGCAGTTACTTGGGCGGCAATCAGCCCCAGCATTTT. Amino acids: CASSYLGGNQPQHF.

Details on this clone: Other DNA sequences in the same sample also yield this CDR3. V gene TRBV6-5 combines with J gene TRBJ2-7; possibly TRBD1 for D (5 bases). The germline gives CDR1 MNHEY, CDR2 SVGAGI. The CDR3 is 14 amino acids. Trimming removed 0 bases at V and 1 base at J, with 7 bases between. CDR3 sequence reads: CASSYSSGSYEQYF. CDR3 sequence (DNA): TGTGCCAGCAGTTACTCATCAGGGTCCTACGAGCAGTACTTC.

V usage is TRBV28 and J usage is TRBJ2-1, with D possibly matching TRBD2 (6 bases). V lost 1 base and J 11 bases, leaving 18 bases between the germline ends. This CDR3 contains 15 residues. CDR1 is MDHEN, CDR2 SYDVKM, per germline. CDR3 DNA: TGTGCCAGCAGTTTATTAGTGGACTATACCCTTAAGCAGTTCTTC. This sequence encodes CASSLLVDYTLKQFF. The entire variable domain, with the rest obtained from reference TRBV28 and TRBJ2-1, is as follows: DVKVTQSSRYLVKRTGEKVFLECVQDMDHENMFWYRQDPGLGLRLIYFSYDVKMKEKGDIPEGYSVSREKKERFSLILESASTNQTSMYLCASSLLVDYTLKQFFGPGTRLTVL.

The sample holds a few counts of this clone. The chain carries TRBV6-6 and TRBJ2-1, with 14 bases fitting TRBD2. V shed 6 bases and J 10 bases; nucleotides not matched to a gene: 8. Per the germline V gene, CDR1 is MNHNY and CDR2 is SVGAGI (reference sequence). The CDR3 contains 15 residues. The DNA for the CDR3 is TGTGCCAGCAGCTCGACTAGCGGGGGGGCCGGGGAGCAGTTCTTC. Translated: CASSSTSGGAGEQFF.

The CDR3 is CASSSGQGNEQFF. The CDR3 coding sequence is TGCGCCAGCAGCTCGGGACAGGGGAATGAGCAGTTCTTC. J is TRBJ2-1 and V is TRBV5-1, with TRBD1 identical over 10 bases. The V gene's germline CDR1 is SGHRS and CDR2 YFSETQ. The CDR3 sequence is 13 residues long. V gave up 3 bases and J gave up 7 bases; unmatched junction bases: 1.

The rearrangement links TRBV18 to TRBJ1-1; D might be TRBD1 (5 bases). The CDR3 is 14 amino acids. The germline gives CDR1 KGHSH, CDR2 LQKENI. V was cut by 6 bases and J by 4 bases, with 15 bases left in between. CDR3 DNA sequence: TGTGCCAGCTCTCCAGGGAGAGGAAGCACTGAAGCTTTCTTT. It codes for CASSPGRGSTEAFF.

The rearrangement joins TRBV24-1 to TRBJ2-3; the match to TRBD2 covers 7 bases. CDR1 and CDR2 from the germline V gene are KGHDR and SFDVKD. The CDR3 loop spans 13 amino acids. V gave up 7 bases and J gave up 3 bases; unmatched junction bases: 3. The CDR3 DNA reads TGTGCCACCAGGGAAGCGGGGACAGATACGCAGTATTTT. Protein product: CATREAGTDTQYF.

The chain joins TRBV30 to TRBJ1-2, with TRBD1 matching 7 bases. V trimming: 4 bases; J trimming: 3 bases; junction bases outside the gene matches: 17. Germline CDR1 is GTSNPN and CDR2 is SVGIG (reference sequence). The CDR3 is 17 residues long. The CDR3 protein is CAWTSLSYRGHDYGYTF. As DNA, the CDR3 is TGTGCCTGGACCAGCCTTTCGTACAGGGGCCACGACTATGGCTACACCTTC.

The rearrangement links TRBV5-6 to TRBJ1-2; a possible D gene is TRBD1 (5 bases). V was trimmed by 0 bases and J by 5 bases, leaving 14 bases between them. CDR1 SGHDT and CDR2 YYEEEE come from the germline V gene. The CDR3 consists of 15 residues. CDR3 in DNA: TGTGCCAGCAGCTTGGAGGACATCGGAGGATATGGCTACACCTTC. Residues: CASSLEDIGGYGYTF.

V is TRBV29-1 and J is TRBJ2-2; 8 bases align to TRBD2. Per the germline V gene, CDR1 is SQVTM and CDR2 is ANQGSEA. The length of the CDR3 is 17 residues. After removal of 4 bases from V and 5 bases from J, the junction contained 15 bases not matched to a gene. DNA of the CDR3: TGCAGCGTTGTACGGGGGGGCCAGGGAGTGGGTACCGGGGAGCTGTTTTTT. Residues: CSVVRGGQGVGTGELFF.

The chain couples TRBV2 to TRBJ1-5, with D unresolved. Trimming shortened V by 7 bases and J by 4 bases, and 11 bases separated the two germline ends. Germline values: CDR1 SNHLY, CDR2 FYNNEI. The CDR3 is made up of 13 amino acids. In DNA, the CDR3 is TGTGCCAGCAAGGGTCGGGGAAATCAGCCCCAGCATTTT. This translates into CASKGRGNQPQHF. The whole variable domain, remainder taken from reference TRBV2 and TRBJ1-5, is EPEVTQTPSHQVTQMGQEVILRCVPISNHLYFYWYRQILGQKVEFLVSFYNNEISEKSEIFDDQFSVERPDGSNFTLKIRSTKLEDSAMYFCASKGRGNQPQHFGDGTRLSIL.

The rearrangement uses TRBV12-5 and TRBJ2-1, with D tentatively TRBD1 or TRBD2 (6 bases each). V was shortened by 2 bases and J by 9 bases, with 11 bases between the two germline ends. This CDR3 has 13 amino acids. Per germline, CDR1 LGHNT and CDR2 FRNRAP. The CDR3 loop is CASGLSTGAEQFF. The CDR3 DNA follows: TGTGCTAGTGGTTTGTCCACGGGGGCTGAGCAGTTCTTC.

V usage is TRBV19 and J usage is TRBJ1-4, with TRBD1 matching 10 bases. The V gene end was trimmed by 5 bases and the J gene end by 2 bases; junction bases not matched to a gene: 11. This CDR3 comprises 18 residues. Germline V gene lookup returns CDR1 LNHDA and CDR2 SQIVND (reference sequence). This chain's CDR3 is CASSRDRGLRATNEKLFF. DNA for the CDR3: TGTGCCAGTAGTCGGGACAGGGGATTAAGGGCGACTAATGAAAAACTGTTTTTT.

This clone showed up just once. J is TRBJ2-5 and V is TRBV6-2 or TRBV6-3, with unresolved D. V dropped 2 bases and J dropped 0 bases, with 10 bases sitting between them. The CDR3 loop spans 15 amino acids. The germline CDR1 and CDR2 sequences are MNHEY and SVGEGT. The chain's CDR3 is CASSYVGSNQETQYF. Written as DNA, the CDR3 is TGTGCCAGCAGTTACGTGGGGTCAAACCAAGAGACCCAGTACTTC.

This sequence joins TRBV29-1 and TRBJ2-7; 7 nucleotides line up with TRBD1. Germline V gene lookup returns CDR1 SQVTM and CDR2 ANQGSEA. The V gene end was trimmed by 7 bases and the J gene end by 0 bases; junction bases not matched to a gene: 6. The CDR3 is 13 amino acids. The CDR3 here is CSAGTASSYEQYF. The CDR3 nucleotides are TGCAGCGCGGGGACAGCTAGCTCCTACGAGCAGTACTTC.

The rearrangement links TRBV7-9 to TRBJ1-1; 7 bases agree with TRBD1. The length of the CDR3 is 15 residues. From germline, CDR1 is SEHNR and CDR2 FQNEAQ (reference sequence). Losses at the gene ends were 6 bases for V and 1 base for J; bases not matched to a gene: 8. CDR3 sequence reads: CASSGNRGRNTEAFF. The CDR3 DNA is TGTGCCAGCAGTGGTAACAGGGGCAGGAACACTGAAGCTTTCTTT.

The rearrangement uses TRBV9 and TRBJ2-1; the D call may be TRBD1 or TRBD2 (5 bases each). Deletions cut 3 bases from V and 4 bases from J, with 14 bases between. This CDR3 comprises 15 residues. The V gene's germline CDR1 is SGDLS and CDR2 YYNGEE. CDR3 loop: CASSGSNGGYNEQFF. DNA for the CDR3: TGTGCCAGCAGCGGCTCAAATGGGGGATACAATGAGCAGTTCTTC.

The chain carries TRBV14 and TRBJ1-1; 8 bases align to TRBD1. J was trimmed by 4 bases and V by 4 bases; bases with no gene match: 5. Germline CDR1 reads SGHDN; CDR2 reads FVKESK. CDR3 length equals 14 residues. This CDR3 is CASSPGGAGTEAFF. The CDR3 bases are TGTGCCAGCAGCCCAGGGGGCGCGGGCACTGAAGCTTTCTTT.